This entry lists 24 T cell receptor beta chains sequenced from one sample in a study of Graves' ophthalmopathy and Graves' hyperthyroidism. TCR beta CDR3 amplification used RNA transcripts. First-round RT-PCR with HTBI primers preceded a second-round multiplex PCR. Using its own MiXCR run on the multiplex PCR reads, TCRdb lists one record per CDR3 protein. The sample has almost 400,000 distinct CDR3 sequences, roughly 18% seen once. The sequenced material came from peripheral blood. These TCRs come from a woman in her late teens or twenties with Graves' ophthalmopathy.

Ten or more counts support this clonotype. V usage is TRBV11-2 and J usage is TRBJ2-7; 13 bases line up with TRBD2. This CDR3 comprises 15 residues. The J segment lost 4 bases and the V segment lost 5 bases, leaving 5 bases of the junction unmatched. Germline CDR1 and CDR2: SGHAT and FQNNGV. For the CDR3, the DNA is TGTGCCAGCAGCAGGACTAGCGGGGGCCAGTACGAGCAGTACTTC. This codes for CASSRTSGGQYEQYF. The full variable domain, with the rest looked up from reference TRBV11-2 and TRBJ2-7, is EAGVAQSPRYKIIEKRQSVAFWCNPISGHATLYWYQQILGQGPKLLIQFQNNGVVDDSQLPKDRFSAERLKGVDSTLKIQPAKLEDSAVYLCASSRTSGGQYEQYFGPGTRLTVT.

V usage is TRBV7-3 and J usage is TRBJ1-1, with TRBD1 as a possible D gene (5 bases). V lost 1 base to trimming and J lost 11 bases, with 14 bases between them. The CDR3 length is 13 residues. CDR1 is SGHTA, CDR2 FQGTGA, per germline. CDR3 sequence: CASSLRSSGKAFF. In DNA, the CDR3 is TGTGCCAGCAGCTTAAGGAGTTCAGGGAAGGCTTTCTTT. The whole variable domain, filled in from reference TRBV7-3 and TRBJ1-1, reads GAGVSQTPSNKVTEKGKYVELRCDPISGHTALYWYRQSLGQGPEFLIYFQGTGAADDSGLPNDRFFAVRPEGSVSTLKIQRTERGDSAVYLCASSLRSSGKAFFGQGTRLTVV.

The sample holds many counts of this clonotype. V usage is TRBV30 and J usage is TRBJ2-7; D not resolved. The CDR3 extends over 12 amino acids. Looked up from germline, CDR1 is GTSNPN and CDR2 is SVGIG (reference sequence). V shed 0 bases and J shed 6 bases, with 9 bases lying between them. The CDR3 loop is CAWSVPWGEQYF. The CDR3 DNA is TGTGCCTGGAGTGTACCGTGGGGCGAGCAGTACTTC.

This clonotype was seen ten or more times. The chain recombines TRBV20-1 with TRBJ2-7, with no clear D. The CDR3 runs 14 residues. V lost 0 bases and J lost 2, with 11 bases in between. Germline values: CDR1 DFQATT, CDR2 SNEGSKA (reference sequence). CDR3 in amino acids: CSAREAINPYEQYF. The DNA of the CDR3 is TGCAGTGCTAGAGAGGCCATTAATCCCTACGAGCAGTACTTC.

This clonotype was picked up many times. V and J are TRBV20-1 and TRBJ1-5, with D possibly TRBD1 on 5 matching bases. V was pared by 4 bases and J by 2 bases, with 12 bases between. The CDR3 totals 14 residues. The germline CDR1 and CDR2 sequences are DFQATT and SNEGSKA (reference sequence). The CDR3 nucleotides are TGCAGTGCTAAGGACAAGGTCCGCAATCAGCCCCAGCATTTT. This gives the protein CSAKDKVRNQPQHF.

At least ten counts were recorded for this clonotype. The chain uses TRBV4-1 and TRBJ2-5, with TRBD1 as a possible D gene (5 bases). Germline V lookup: CDR1 MGHRA, CDR2 YSYEKL. The CDR3 has 14 amino acids. V was cut by 3 bases and J by 3 bases, with 11 bases left in between. The CDR3 here is CASSQGRMEETQYF. The CDR3 DNA reads as TGCGCCAGCAGCCAGGGGCGAATGGAAGAGACCCAGTACTTC.

This chain uses TRBV12-3 or TRBV12-4 with TRBJ2-2, with TRBD1 matching over 9 bases. The CDR3 contains 17 residues. The J segment lost 4 bases and the V segment lost 6 bases, leaving 12 bases of the junction unmatched. The CDR3 bases are TGTGCCAGCAGGTCAATGTGGGACAGGGCTGGCACCGGGGAGCTGTTTTTT. Translating gives CASRSMWDRAGTGELFF.

Many counts were recorded for this clonotype. The chain is built from TRBV7-2 and TRBJ2-6, with 12 positions matching TRBD1. The CDR3 has 19 amino acids. Germline-derived CDR1 and CDR2 are SGHTA and FQGNSA. Losses at the gene ends were 5 bases for V and 3 bases for J; bases not matched to a gene: 11. CDR3: CASSGELGQGAVGANVLTF. For the CDR3, the DNA is TGTGCCAGCAGCGGAGAGTTGGGACAGGGGGCAGTTGGGGCCAACGTCCTGACTTTC. The full variable domain, rest sourced from reference TRBV7-2 and TRBJ2-6, is GAGVSQSPSNKVTEKGKDVELRCDPISGHTALYWYRQSLGQGLEFLIYFQGNSAPDKSGLPSDRFSAERTGGSVSTLTIQRTQQEDSAVYLCASSGELGQGAVGANVLTFGAGSRLTVL.

This clonotype was seen ten or more times. The V call is TRBV11-1, the J call TRBJ2-7; 9 bases agree with TRBD2. The CDR3 length is 15 residues. The V and J ends lost 5 bases and 1 base, in that order; junction bases with no gene match: 6. From germline, CDR1 is SGHAT and CDR2 FQDESV (reference sequence). The CDR3 here is CASSREAGGSYEQYF. DNA for the CDR3: TGTGCCAGCAGCCGAGAGGCGGGAGGGTCCTACGAGCAGTACTTC.

This clonotype was observed many times. The rearrangement joins TRBV15 to TRBJ2-4, with 10 bases that match TRBD1. The CDR3 is 13 residues long. V was pared by 7 bases and J by 8 bases, with 5 bases of the junction left unmatched. Germline CDR1 reads LNHNV; CDR2 reads YYDKDF (reference sequence). The CDR3 nucleotides are TGTGCCACCACTGGACAGGGGGGGGACATTCAGTACTTC. Its protein is CATTGQGGDIQYF.

This clonotype was seen many times. V and J are TRBV7-9 and TRBJ2-2, with TRBD2 matching 7 bases. Trimming at V came to 5 bases and at J to 0 bases, leaving 3 bases not matched to a gene. This CDR3 comprises 15 residues. Germline V CDR1 and CDR2: SEHNR, FQNEAQ (reference sequence). This chain's CDR3 is CASSQTSPNTGELFF. CDR3 nucleotides: TGTGCCAGCAGCCAGACTAGCCCGAACACCGGGGAGCTGTTTTTT.

The chain links TRBV28 to TRBJ1-1; D gene uncertain. CDR3 length: 14 residues. Germline V gives CDR1 MDHEN, CDR2 SYDVKM. The CDR3 sequence: CATARIQVFTEAFF. The CDR3 region has the DNA TGTGCGACCGCAAGGATTCAGGTCTTTACTGAAGCTTTCTTT.

This clonotype was seen at least ten times. The chain carries TRBV20-1 and TRBJ2-5; D tentatively fits TRBD1 or TRBD2 (5 bases each). The germline V and J ends were trimmed by 4 bases and 5 bases, with 20 bases remaining between them. Germline assignment: CDR1 DFQATT and CDR2 SNEGSKA (reference sequence). The CDR3 sequence is 15 residues long. The CDR3 region is CSATTALGAAETQYF. The CDR3 DNA reads TGCAGTGCTACAACCGCACTAGGGGCGGCGGAGACCCAGTACTTC.

This clonotype has at least ten counts. This chain links TRBV25-1 with TRBJ2-4; no firm D call. The germline CDR1 and CDR2 sequences are MGHDK and SYGVNS. The CDR3 is 15 amino acids. Trimming removed 4 bases from V and 3 bases from J, with 13 bases in between. In nucleotides, the CDR3 is TGTGCCAGCAGTGCCGGAAACAGATTCAAAAACATTCAGTACTTC. This codes for CASSAGNRFKNIQYF.

This clonotype was picked up many times. At one end, the junction sequence differs from germline, possibly due to a read error. The rearrangement uses TRBV7-9 and TRBJ2-5; D unresolved. The CDR3 is 15 residues long. Germline CDR1 and CDR2: SEHNR and FQNEAQ (reference sequence). The CDR3 nucleotides read TGTGCCAGCAGGTTAGGATACGTGGGTTCGGAGACCCAGTACTTC. Encoded protein: CASRLGYVGSETQYF.

This clonotype was found many times. V usage is TRBV28 and J usage is TRBJ2-5, with 8 bases matching TRBD2. Losses at the gene ends were 8 bases for V and 5 bases for J; bases not matched to a gene: 4. CDR3 length: 12 amino acids. Germline loops: CDR1 MDHEN, CDR2 SYDVKM. CDR3 residues: CASRTSYETQYF. The CDR3 DNA reads TGTGCCAGCCGGACTAGCTATGAGACCCAGTACTTC.

In this sample, this clonotype turned up many times. The chain employs TRBV6-1 and TRBJ2-7, with D perhaps given as TRBD1 or TRBD2 (5 bases each). The CDR3 runs to 14 residues. Trimming took 2 bases from V and 3 from J, leaving 11 bases between them. The germline V gene has CDR1 MNHNS and CDR2 SASEGT. Here the CDR3 DNA reads TGTGCCAGCAGTGAACTGGGACGGTTCTACGAGCAGTACTTC. This encodes CASSELGRFYEQYF.

The gene calls are TRBV2 and TRBJ2-2; D gene unclear. With 6 bases removed from V and 0 bases from J, the gap between germline ends came to 11 bases. CDR3 length: 15 amino acids. Per the germline V gene, CDR1 is SNHLY and CDR2 is FYNNEI. The CDR3 DNA is TGTGCCAGCAGCGAAAGCCGTGCGAACACCGGGGAGCTGTTTTTT. Protein: CASSESRANTGELFF.

There are many counts of this clonotype. The chain combines TRBV20-1 with TRBJ1-5; the D gene is possibly TRBD1 (6 bases). This CDR3 has 16 amino acids. Germline V lookup: CDR1 DFQATT, CDR2 SNEGSKA (reference sequence). V gave up 0 bases and J gave up 3 bases, with 15 bases separating them. CDR3 sequence reads: CSARDLRGSNNQPQHF. CDR3 in DNA: TGCAGTGCTAGAGATCTAAGGGGGTCAAACAATCAGCCCCAGCATTTT.

This clonotype was seen repeatedly, ten times or more. V is TRBV27 and J is TRBJ2-2, with a possible D match to TRBD1 (6 bases). The germline V gene encodes CDR1 MNHEY and CDR2 SMNVEV (reference sequence). CDR3 length: 15 residues. Trimming pared 4 bases from V and 4 bases from J, leaving 13 bases between. The CDR3 loop reads CASSSKAGVTGELFF. The CDR3 bases are TGTGCCAGCAGTTCGAAGGCAGGGGTCACCGGGGAGCTGTTTTTT.

This clonotype was found many times. The gene calls are TRBV28 and TRBJ1-2, with 9 bases fitting TRBD1. The CDR3 extends over 16 amino acids. Germline-derived CDR1 and CDR2 are MDHEN and SYDVKM. V lost 2 bases to trimming and J lost 7 bases; unmatched junction nucleotides: 11. The CDR3 here is CASSLRTGERGGGYTF. For the CDR3, the DNA is TGTGCCAGCAGTTTAAGGACAGGGGAACGGGGCGGTGGCTACACCTTC.

This clonotype has at least ten counts. The chain couples TRBV29-1 to TRBJ1-2; 8 positions agree with TRBD1. This CDR3 has 14 residues. Germline CDR1 and CDR2: SQVTM and ANQGSEA. The trim removed 5 bases at V and 2 bases at J, leaving 7 bases unmatched. CDR3 amino acids: CSVFRQGFNYGYTF. The CDR3, as DNA: TGCAGCGTTTTCCGACAGGGGTTCAACTATGGCTACACCTTC. Full variable domain (remainder filled in from reference TRBV29-1 and TRBJ1-2): SAVISQKPSRDICQRGTSLTIQCQVDSQVTMMFWYRQQPGQSLTLIATANQGSEATYESGFVIDKFPISRPNLTFSTLTVSNMSPEDSSIYLCSVFRQGFNYGYTFGSGTRLTVV.

This clonotype was detected ten times or more. This chain joins TRBV10-3 and TRBJ2-7, with a weak D call TRBD2 (6 bases). There are 18 residues in the CDR3. The V gene's germline CDR1 is ENHRY and CDR2 SYGVKD. The V end lost 2 bases, the J end lost 0 bases, and 20 bases lay between the germline ends. CDR3: CAISEDPGGVAVSYEQYF. The CDR3 DNA follows: TGTGCCATCAGTGAGGATCCGGGTGGGGTAGCGGTCTCCTACGAGCAGTACTTC.

This clonotype was detected ten times or more. The V and J genes are TRBV7-2 and TRBJ1-3, with D maybe TRBD1 (5 bases). Germline V lookup: CDR1 SGHTA, CDR2 FQGNSA. Trimming removed 1 base from V and 7 bases from J, with 11 bases in between. This CDR3 contains 14 residues. CDR3 loop: CASSLGGARNTIYF. The CDR3, as DNA: TGTGCCAGCAGCTTAGGTGGGGCACGGAACACCATATATTTT.